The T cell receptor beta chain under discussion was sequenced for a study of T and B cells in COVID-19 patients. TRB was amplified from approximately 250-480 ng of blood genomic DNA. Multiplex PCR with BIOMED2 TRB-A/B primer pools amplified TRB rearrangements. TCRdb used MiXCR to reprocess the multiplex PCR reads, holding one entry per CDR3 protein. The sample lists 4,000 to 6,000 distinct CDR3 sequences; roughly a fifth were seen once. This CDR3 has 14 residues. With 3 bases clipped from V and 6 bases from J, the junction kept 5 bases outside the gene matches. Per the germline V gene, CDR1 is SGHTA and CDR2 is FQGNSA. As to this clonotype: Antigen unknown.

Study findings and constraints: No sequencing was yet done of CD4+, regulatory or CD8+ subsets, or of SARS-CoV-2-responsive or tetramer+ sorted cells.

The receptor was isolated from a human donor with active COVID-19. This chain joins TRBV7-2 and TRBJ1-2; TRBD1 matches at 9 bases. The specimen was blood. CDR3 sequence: CASSFTGGADGYTF. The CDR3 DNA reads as TGTGCCAGCAGCTTTACAGGGGGCGCGGATGGCTACACCTTC.